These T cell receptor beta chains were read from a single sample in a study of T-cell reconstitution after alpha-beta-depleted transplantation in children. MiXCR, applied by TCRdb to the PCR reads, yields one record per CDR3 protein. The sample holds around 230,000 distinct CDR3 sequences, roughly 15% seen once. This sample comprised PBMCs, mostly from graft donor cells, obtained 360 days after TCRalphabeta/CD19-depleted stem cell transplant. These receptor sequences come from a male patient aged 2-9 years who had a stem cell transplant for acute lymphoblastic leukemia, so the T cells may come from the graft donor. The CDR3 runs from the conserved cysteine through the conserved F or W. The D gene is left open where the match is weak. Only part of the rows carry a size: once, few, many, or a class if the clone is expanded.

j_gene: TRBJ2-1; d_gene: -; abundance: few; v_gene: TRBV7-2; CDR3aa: CASSFREPYNEQFF; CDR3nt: TGTGCCAGCAGCTTCAGGGAACCCTACAATGAGCAGTTCTTC
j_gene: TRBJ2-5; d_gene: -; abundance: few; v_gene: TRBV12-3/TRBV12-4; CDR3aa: CASSPTGRRGETQYF; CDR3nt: TGTGCCAGCAGTCCAACGGGTAGAAGGGGAGAGACCCAGTACTTC
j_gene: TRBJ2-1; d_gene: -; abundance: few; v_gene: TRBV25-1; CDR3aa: CASSGKPGAYYNEQFF; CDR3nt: TGTGCCAGCAGTGGTAAGCCCGGAGCCTATTACAATGAGCAGTTCTTC
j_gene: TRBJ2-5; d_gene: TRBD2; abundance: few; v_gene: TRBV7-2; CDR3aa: CASSYRLAEETQYF; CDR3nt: TGTGCCAGCAGCTACAGACTAGCGGAAGAGACCCAGTACTTC
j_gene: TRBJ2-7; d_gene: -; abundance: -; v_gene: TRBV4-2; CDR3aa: CASSQEGERYF; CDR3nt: TGTGCCAGCAGCCAAGAGGGCGAGCGGTACTTC
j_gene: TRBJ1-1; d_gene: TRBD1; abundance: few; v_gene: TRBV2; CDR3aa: CASSIQGEGTEAFF; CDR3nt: TGTGCCAGCAGCATACAGGGGGAGGGCACTGAAGCTTTCTTT
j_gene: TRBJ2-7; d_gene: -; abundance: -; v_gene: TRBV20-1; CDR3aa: CSARDYKGPSYEQYF; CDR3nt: TGCAGTGCTAGAGATTATAAAGGGCCCTCCTACGAGCAGTACTTC
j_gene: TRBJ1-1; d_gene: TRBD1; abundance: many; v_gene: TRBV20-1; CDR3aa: CSARRDSLMVMNTEAFF; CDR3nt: TGCAGTGCTAGACGGGACAGTCTCATGGTAATGAACACTGAAGCTTTCTTT
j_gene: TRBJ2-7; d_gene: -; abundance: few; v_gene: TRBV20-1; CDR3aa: CSGEVGSYEQYF; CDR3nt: TGCAGTGGGGAGGTAGGGTCCTACGAGCAGTACTTC
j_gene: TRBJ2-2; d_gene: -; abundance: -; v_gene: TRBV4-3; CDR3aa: CASSQAPSTDNTGELFF; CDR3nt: TGCGCCAGCAGCCAAGCCCCCTCGACGGATAACACCGGGGAGCTGTTTTTT
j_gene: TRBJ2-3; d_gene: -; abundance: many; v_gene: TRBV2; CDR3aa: CASSVRGRIGDTQYF; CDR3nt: TGTGCCAGCAGTGTAAGGGGGAGGATCGGCGATACGCAGTATTTT
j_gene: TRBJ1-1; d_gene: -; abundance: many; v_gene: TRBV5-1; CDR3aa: CASSLATGEAFF; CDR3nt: TGCGCCAGCAGCTTGGCCACGGGTGAAGCTTTCTTT
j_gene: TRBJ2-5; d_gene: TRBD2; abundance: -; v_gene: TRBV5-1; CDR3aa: CASGFGGGPEETQYF; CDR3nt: TGCGCCAGCGGCTTCGGCGGGGGGCCCGAAGAGACCCAGTACTTC
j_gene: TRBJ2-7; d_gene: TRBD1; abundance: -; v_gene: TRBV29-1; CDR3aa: CSAWTGDEQYF; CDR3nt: TGCAGCGCGTGGACAGGGGACGAGCAGTACTTC
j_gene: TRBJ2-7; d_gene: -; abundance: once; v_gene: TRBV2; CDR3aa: CASSSESSYEQYF; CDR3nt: TGTGCCAGCAGTAGTGAGAGCTCCTACGAGCAGTACTTC
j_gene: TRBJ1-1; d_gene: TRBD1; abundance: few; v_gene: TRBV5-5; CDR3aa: CASSLVGGGTGNTEAFF; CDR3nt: TGTGCCAGCAGCTTGGTGGGCGGGGGGACAGGGAACACTGAAGCTTTCTTT
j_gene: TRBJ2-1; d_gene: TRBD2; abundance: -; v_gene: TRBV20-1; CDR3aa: CSARAPGTSPNEQFF; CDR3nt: TGCAGTGCTAGAGCTCCCGGGACTAGCCCCAATGAGCAGTTCTTC
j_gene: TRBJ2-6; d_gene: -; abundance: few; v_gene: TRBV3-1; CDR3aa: CASSQGGRVGAGANVLTF; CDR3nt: TGTGCCAGCAGCCAAGGTGGACGGGTCGGGGCTGGGGCCAACGTCCTGACTTTC
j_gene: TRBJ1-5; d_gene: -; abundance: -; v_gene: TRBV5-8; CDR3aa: CASSVGTSLQPQHF; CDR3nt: TGTGCCAGCAGCGTAGGAACAAGTCTTCAGCCCCAGCATTTT
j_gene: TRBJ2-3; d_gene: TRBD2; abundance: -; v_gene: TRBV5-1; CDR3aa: CASSDRASGKVDTQYF; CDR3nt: TGCGCCAGCAGCGACCGGGCTAGCGGGAAGGTGGATACGCAGTATTTT
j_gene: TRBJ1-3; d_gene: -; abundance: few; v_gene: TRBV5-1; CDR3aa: CASNDIAGNTIYF; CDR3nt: TGCGCCAGCAACGACATAGCCGGAAACACCATATATTTT
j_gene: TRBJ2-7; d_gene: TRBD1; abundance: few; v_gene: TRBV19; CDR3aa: CASLGTGGPEQYF; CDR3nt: TGTGCCAGTCTCGGGACAGGGGGCCCCGAGCAGTACTTC
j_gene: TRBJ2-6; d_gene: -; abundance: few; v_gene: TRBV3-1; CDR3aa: CASSQPGLLSGANVLTF; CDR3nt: TGTGCCAGCAGCCAACCCGGGCTGCTCTCTGGGGCCAACGTCCTGACTTTC
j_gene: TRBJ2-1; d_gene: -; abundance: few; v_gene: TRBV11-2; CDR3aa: CASTLWRAPPNEQFF; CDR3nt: TGTGCCAGCACCCTGTGGAGGGCGCCGCCCAATGAGCAGTTCTTC
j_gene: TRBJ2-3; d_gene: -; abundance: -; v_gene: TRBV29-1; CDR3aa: CSVRTVLTDTQYF; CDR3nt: TGCAGCGTAAGGACAGTACTCACAGATACGCAGTATTTT
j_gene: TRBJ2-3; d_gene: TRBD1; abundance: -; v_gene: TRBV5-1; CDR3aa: CASSPPGTDTDTQYF; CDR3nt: TGCGCCAGCAGCCCCCCGGGGACAGACACAGATACGCAGTATTTT
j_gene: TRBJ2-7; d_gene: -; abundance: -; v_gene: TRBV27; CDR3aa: CASSPRGVSYEQYF; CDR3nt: TGTGCCAGCAGCCCGAGGGGGGTGTCCTACGAGCAGTACTTC
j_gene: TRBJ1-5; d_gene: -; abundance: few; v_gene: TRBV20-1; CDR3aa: CSAKRTGSDQPQHF; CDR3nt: TGCAGTGCTAAGCGAACAGGGAGCGATCAGCCCCAGCATTTT
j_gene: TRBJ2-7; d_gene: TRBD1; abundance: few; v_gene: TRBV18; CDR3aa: CASSPWTGKAYEQYF; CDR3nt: TGTGCCAGCTCACCCTGGACAGGGAAGGCTTACGAGCAGTACTTC
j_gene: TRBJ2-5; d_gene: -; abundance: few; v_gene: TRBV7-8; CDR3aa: CASSSSKETQYF; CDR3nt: TGTGCCAGCAGCTCATCCAAAGAGACCCAGTACTTC
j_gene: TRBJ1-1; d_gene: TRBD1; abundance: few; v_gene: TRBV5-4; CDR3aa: CASSLGGDRGTEAFF; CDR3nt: TGTGCCAGCAGCTTGGGAGGGGACAGGGGCACTGAAGCTTTCTTT
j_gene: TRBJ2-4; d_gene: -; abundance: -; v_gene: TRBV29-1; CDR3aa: CSVGQTAPKNIQYF; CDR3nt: TGCAGCGTTGGACAAACTGCCCCCAAAAACATTCAGTACTTC
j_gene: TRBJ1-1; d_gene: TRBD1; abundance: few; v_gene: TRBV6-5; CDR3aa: CASSYQTGFLNTEAFF; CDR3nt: TGTGCCAGCAGTTACCAGACAGGGTTCCTGAACACTGAAGCTTTCTTT
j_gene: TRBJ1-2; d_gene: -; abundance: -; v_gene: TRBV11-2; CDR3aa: CASSPTGSMGYTF; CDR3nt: TGTGCCAGCAGCCCGACGGGGAGTATGGGCTACACCTTC
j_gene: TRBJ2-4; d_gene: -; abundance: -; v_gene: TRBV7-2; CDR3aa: CASSLGVGDQYF; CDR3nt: TGTGCCAGCAGCTTAGGGGTGGGGGATCAGTACTTC
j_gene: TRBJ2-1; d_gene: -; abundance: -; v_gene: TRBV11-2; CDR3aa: CASSAQRVEQFF; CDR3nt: TGTGCCAGCAGCGCACAGCGGGTGGAGCAGTTCTTC
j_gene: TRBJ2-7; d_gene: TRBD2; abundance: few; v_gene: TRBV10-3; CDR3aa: CAILASGTYEQYF; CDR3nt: TGTGCCATCCTTGCTAGCGGCACCTACGAGCAGTACTTC
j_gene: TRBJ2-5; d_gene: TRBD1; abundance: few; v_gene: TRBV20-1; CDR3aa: CSAREGQGQETQYF; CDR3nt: TGCAGTGCTAGAGAAGGACAGGGGCAAGAGACCCAGTACTTC
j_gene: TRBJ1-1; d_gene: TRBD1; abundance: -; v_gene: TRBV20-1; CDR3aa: CSARPTDRGEKDTEAFF; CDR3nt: TGCAGTGCTAGACCCACGGACAGGGGGGAAAAGGACACTGAAGCTTTCTTT
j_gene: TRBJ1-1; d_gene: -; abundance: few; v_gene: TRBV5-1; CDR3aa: CASSRDAASWAFF; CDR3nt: TGCGCCAGCAGCCGGGACGCCGCGTCGTGGGCTTTCTTT
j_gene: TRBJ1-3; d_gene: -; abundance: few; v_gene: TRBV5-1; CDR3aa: CASSHGAGNTIYF; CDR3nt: TGCGCCAGCAGTCATGGGGCTGGAAACACCATATATTTT
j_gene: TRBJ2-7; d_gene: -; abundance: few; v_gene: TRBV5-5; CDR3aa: CASSLAGLPTYEQYF; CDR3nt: TGTGCCAGCAGCTTGGCCGGCCTCCCAACCTACGAGCAGTACTTC
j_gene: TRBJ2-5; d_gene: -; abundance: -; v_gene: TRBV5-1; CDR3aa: CASSLEGEETQYF; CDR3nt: TGCGCCAGCAGCTTAGAAGGGGAAGAGACCCAGTACTTC
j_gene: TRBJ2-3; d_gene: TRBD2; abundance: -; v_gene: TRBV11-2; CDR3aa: CASSFPWGGDTQYF; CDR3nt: TGTGCCAGCAGCTTCCCCTGGGGGGGAGATACGCAGTATTTT
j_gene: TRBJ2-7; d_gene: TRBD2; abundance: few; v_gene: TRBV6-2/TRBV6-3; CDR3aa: CASRRLIGLAGGDSYEQYF; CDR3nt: TGTGCCAGCAGAAGACTAATCGGACTAGCGGGAGGAGACTCCTACGAGCAGTACTTC
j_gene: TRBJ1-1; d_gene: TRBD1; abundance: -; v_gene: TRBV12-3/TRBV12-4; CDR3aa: CASREALTGPRGDTEAFF; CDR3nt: TGTGCCAGCAGAGAGGCACTGACAGGGCCGCGAGGGGACACTGAAGCTTTCTTT